Listed below are T cell receptor beta chains from one sample, sequenced in a study of blood T cell repertoires in COVID-19. Produced via immunoSEQ multiplex PCR; TCRdb's table is partial and in-frame only. The sample includes some 220,000 clones, roughly 84% seen only once; the top ten take roughly 3%. The sample taken for sequencing was peripheral blood. The receptors come from a woman in her twenties or thirties who had recovered from COVID-19. Each CDR3 is given without its conserved first and last residue. Each record gives: CDR3 protein, J gene, V gene.

CDR3aa: ASSDTGVGTEAF; j_gene: TRBJ1-1; v_gene: TRBV2
CDR3aa: ASSPHRNSGNTIY; j_gene: TRBJ1-3; v_gene: TRBV27
CDR3aa: ASRFPRDRLDRAFSYEQY; j_gene: TRBJ2-7; v_gene: TRBV12-2
CDR3aa: ASSQTVGAVSYNEQF; j_gene: TRBJ2-1; v_gene: TRBV11-2
CDR3aa: ASSPGTGSLGFGEKLF; j_gene: TRBJ1-4; v_gene: TRBV5-1
CDR3aa: ASSRRLAGADTQY; j_gene: TRBJ2-3; v_gene: TRBV3-1/TRBV3-2
CDR3aa: ASSLDPRTGSKGYT; j_gene: TRBJ1-2; v_gene: TRBV7-9
CDR3aa: ASSPGTSGNEQY; j_gene: TRBJ2-7; v_gene: TRBV13
CDR3aa: ASSQDRGANVLT; j_gene: TRBJ2-6; v_gene: TRBV4-2
CDR3aa: ASTSDRGNEQF; j_gene: TRBJ2-1; v_gene: TRBV6-6
CDR3aa: ASIRQGYYGYT; j_gene: TRBJ1-2; v_gene: TRBV5-6
CDR3aa: ASSSTYEQY; j_gene: TRBJ2-7; v_gene: TRBV9
CDR3aa: ASSPGTGLGLF; j_gene: TRBJ1-4; v_gene: TRBV9
CDR3aa: ASSQDGLQTQY; j_gene: TRBJ2-5; v_gene: TRBV14
CDR3aa: SASRASGYEQY; j_gene: TRBJ2-7; v_gene: TRBV20-1
CDR3aa: ASSESTSGRANEQF; j_gene: TRBJ2-1; v_gene: TRBV10-1